The T cell receptor beta chain described here comes from a study of CD8+ T cells in alopecia areata. Study overall: Tofacitinib treatment spanned 6 to 18 months, with 6 months off drug afterward.

Study observations and caveats: Under tofacitinib, numerous expanded lesional clonotypes remained detectable in scalp and blood.

The CDR3 length is 13 residues. Germline-derived CDR1 and CDR2 are MGHDK and SYGVNS. Points on this clone: The antigen remains unidentified.

Sequencing relied on a cDNA template that was reverse transcribed from extracted RNA. Here immunoSEQ multiplex PCR was the method, and the copy in TCRdb shows in-frame clones only, minus some. The table has fewer than 110,000 clones, 60% seen once. Documented treatment: oral pan-JAK inhibitor, 5-10 mg twice daily. The V and J genes are TRBV25-1 and TRBJ2-5, with D tentatively TRBD1 (6 bases). TRBJ2-7 matches the DNA end more closely, so the J call is doubtful. The specimen comprised CD8+ T cells sorted from blood, sampled at approximately week 60, from a patient treated with tofacitinib. This TCR derives from a human donor with alopecia areata. Written as DNA, the CDR3 is TGTGCCAGCAGCTGGCAGGGGTCCTACGAGCAGTACTTC. This codes for CASSWQGSYEQYF.